The next 4 T cell receptor beta chains were all read from a single sample in a study of neurological immune-mediated disorders. MiXCR, applied by TCRdb to the 5' RACE reads, yields one record per CDR3 protein. The table has tens of thousands of distinct CDR3 sequences, about 5.6% seen once; the top ten hold roughly 1.5%. Material for sequencing was CD4+ T cells from blood. Receptors were obtained from a young woman with multiple sclerosis.

This clonotype was picked up many times. The chain is built from TRBV12-3 or TRBV12-4 and TRBJ2-6, with 7 bases identical to TRBD1. The ends lost 5 bases at V and 4 bases at J; junction bases unmatched: 11. This CDR3 spans 17 amino acids. The DNA of the CDR3 is TGTGCCAGCAGTCCATCCGACAGGGTCGGAGGGGCCAACGTCCTGACTTTC. Protein: CASSPSDRVGGANVLTF.

This clonotype was seen ten or more times. The chain combines TRBV12-3 or TRBV12-4 with TRBJ1-1, with TRBD1 matching over 10 bases. The junction had 6 bases not matched to a gene; V was cut back by 6 bases and J by 5 bases. CDR3 length: 14 residues. The CDR3 spells CASSKTGGWTEAFF. The CDR3 region has the DNA TGTGCCAGCAGCAAGACAGGGGGCTGGACTGAAGCTTTCTTT.

This clonotype was picked up many times. The chain carries TRBV7-2 and TRBJ1-1; D not resolved. The V end lost 5 bases, the J end lost 1 base, and 11 bases lay between the germline ends. CDR1 is SGHTA and CDR2 is FQGNSA in the germline V gene. The CDR3 is 14 amino acids. The CDR3 sequence is CASSRRGGNTEAFF. The DNA of the CDR3 is TGTGCCAGCAGCCGCCGGGGTGGGAACACTGAAGCTTTCTTT.

This clonotype was counted at least ten times. The CDR3 protein is CSARDLVVQGGQPQHF. CDR3 DNA: TGCAGTGCTAGAGATCTCGTGGTACAGGGGGGACAGCCCCAGCATTTT. The rearrangement joins TRBV20-1 to TRBJ1-5; TRBD1 agrees at 8 bases. The CDR3 sequence is 16 residues long. Germline CDR1 DFQATT, CDR2 SNEGSKA (reference sequence). The V and J ends lost 0 bases and 7 bases, in that order; junction bases with no gene match: 11.